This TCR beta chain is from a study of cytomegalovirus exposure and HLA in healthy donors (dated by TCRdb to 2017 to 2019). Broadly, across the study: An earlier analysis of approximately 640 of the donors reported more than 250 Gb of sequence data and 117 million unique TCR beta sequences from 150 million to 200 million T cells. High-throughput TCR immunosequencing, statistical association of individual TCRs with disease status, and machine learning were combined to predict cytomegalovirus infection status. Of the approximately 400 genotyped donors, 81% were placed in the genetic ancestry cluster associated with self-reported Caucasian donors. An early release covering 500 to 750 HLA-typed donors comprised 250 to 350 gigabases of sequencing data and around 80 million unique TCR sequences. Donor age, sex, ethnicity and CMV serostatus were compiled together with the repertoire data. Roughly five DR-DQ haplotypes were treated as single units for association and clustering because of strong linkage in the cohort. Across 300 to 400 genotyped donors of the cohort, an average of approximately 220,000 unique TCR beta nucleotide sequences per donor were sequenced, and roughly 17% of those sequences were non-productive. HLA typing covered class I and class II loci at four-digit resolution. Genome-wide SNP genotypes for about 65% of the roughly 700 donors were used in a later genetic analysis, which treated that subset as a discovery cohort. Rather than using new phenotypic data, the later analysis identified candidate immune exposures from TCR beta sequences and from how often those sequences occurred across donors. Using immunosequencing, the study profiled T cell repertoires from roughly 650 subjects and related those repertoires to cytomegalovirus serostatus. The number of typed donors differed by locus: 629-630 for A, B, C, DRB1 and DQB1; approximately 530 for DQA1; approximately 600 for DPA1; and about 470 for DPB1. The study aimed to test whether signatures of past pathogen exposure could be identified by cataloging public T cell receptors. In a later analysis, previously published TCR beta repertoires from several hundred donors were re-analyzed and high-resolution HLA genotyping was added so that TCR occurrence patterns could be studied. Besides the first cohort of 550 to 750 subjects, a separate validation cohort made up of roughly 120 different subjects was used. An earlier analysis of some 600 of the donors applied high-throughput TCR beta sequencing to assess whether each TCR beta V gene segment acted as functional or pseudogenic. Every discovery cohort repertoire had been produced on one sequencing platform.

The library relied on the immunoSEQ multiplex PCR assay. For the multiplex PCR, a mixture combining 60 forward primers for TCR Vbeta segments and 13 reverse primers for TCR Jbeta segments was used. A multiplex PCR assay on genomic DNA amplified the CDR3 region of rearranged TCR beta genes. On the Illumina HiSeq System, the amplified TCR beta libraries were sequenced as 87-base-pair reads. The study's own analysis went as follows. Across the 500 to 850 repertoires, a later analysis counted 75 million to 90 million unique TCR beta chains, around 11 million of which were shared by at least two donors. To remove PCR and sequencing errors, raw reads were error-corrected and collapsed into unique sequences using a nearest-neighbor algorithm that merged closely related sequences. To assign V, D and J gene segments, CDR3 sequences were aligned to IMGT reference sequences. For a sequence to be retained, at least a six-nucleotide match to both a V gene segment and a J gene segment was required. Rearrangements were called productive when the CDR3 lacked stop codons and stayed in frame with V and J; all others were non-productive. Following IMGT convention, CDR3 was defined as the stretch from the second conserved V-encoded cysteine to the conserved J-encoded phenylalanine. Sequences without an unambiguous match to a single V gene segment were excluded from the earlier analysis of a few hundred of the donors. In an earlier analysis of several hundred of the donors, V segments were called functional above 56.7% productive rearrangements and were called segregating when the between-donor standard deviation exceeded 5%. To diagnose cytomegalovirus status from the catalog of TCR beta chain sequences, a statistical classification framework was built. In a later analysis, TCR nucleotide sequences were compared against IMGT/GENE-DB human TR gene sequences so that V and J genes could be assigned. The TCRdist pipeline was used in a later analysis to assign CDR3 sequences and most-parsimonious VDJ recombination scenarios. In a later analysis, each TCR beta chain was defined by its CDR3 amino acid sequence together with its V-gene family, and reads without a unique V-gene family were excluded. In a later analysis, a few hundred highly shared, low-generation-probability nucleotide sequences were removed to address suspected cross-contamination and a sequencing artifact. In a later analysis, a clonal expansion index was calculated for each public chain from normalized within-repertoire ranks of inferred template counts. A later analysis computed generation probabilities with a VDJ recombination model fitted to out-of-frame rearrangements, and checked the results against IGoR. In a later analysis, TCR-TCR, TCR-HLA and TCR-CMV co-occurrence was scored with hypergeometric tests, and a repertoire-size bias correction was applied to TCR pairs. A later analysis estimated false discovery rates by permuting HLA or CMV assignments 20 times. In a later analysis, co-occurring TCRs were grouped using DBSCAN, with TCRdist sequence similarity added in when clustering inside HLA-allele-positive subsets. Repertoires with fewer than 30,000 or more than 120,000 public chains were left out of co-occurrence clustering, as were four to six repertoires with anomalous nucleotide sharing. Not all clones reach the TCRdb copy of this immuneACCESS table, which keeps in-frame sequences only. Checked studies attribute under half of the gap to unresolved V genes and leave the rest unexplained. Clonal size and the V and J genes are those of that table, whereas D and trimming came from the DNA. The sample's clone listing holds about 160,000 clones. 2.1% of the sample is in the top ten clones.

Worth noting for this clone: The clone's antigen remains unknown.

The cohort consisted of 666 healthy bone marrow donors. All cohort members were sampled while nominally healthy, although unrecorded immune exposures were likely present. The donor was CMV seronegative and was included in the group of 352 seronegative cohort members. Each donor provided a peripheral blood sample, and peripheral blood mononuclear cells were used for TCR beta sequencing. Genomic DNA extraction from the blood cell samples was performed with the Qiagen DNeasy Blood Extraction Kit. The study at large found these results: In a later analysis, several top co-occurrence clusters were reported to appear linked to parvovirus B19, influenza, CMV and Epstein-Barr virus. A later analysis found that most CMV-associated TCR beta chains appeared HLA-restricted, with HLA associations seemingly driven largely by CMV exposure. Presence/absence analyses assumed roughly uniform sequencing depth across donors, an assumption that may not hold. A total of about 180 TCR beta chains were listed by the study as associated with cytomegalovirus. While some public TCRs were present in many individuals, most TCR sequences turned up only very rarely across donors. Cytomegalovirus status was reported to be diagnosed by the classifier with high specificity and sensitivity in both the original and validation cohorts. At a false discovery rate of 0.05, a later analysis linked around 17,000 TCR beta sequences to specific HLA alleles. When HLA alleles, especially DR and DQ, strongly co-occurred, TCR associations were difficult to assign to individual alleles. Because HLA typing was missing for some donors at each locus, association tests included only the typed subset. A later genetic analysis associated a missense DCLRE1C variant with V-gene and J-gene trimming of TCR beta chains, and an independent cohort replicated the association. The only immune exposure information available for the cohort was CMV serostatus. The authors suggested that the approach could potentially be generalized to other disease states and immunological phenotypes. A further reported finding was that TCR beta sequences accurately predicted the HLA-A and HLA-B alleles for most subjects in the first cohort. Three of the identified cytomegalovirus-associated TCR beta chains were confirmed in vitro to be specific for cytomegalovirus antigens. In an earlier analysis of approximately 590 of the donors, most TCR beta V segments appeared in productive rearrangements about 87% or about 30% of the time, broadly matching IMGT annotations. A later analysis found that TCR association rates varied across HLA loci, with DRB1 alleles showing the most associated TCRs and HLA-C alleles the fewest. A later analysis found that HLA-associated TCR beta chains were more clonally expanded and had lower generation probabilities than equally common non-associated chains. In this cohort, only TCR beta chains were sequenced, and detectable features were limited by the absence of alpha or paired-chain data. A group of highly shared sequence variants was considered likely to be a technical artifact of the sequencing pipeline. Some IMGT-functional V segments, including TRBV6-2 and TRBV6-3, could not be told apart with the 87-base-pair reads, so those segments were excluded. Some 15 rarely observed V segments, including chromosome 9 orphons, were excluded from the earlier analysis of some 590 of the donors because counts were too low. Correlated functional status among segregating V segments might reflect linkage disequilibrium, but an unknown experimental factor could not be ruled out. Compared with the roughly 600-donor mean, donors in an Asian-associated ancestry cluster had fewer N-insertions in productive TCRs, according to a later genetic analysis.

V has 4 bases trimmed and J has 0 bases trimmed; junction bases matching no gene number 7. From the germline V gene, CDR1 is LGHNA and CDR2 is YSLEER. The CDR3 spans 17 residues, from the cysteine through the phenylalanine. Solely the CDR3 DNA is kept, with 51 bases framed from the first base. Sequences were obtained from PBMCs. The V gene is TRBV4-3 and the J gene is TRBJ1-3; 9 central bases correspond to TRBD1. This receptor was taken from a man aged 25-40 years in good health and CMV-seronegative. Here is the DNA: TGCGCCAGCAGCCGATCTGGGACAGGGAACTCTGGAAACACCATATATTTT. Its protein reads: CASSRSGTGNSGNTIYF.